This TCR beta chain derives from a study of blood T cell repertoires in COVID-19. Patients of the Seattle cohort, enrolled during active infection, were followed longitudinally. Produced via immunoSEQ multiplex PCR; TCRdb's table is partial and in-frame only. The sample includes nearly 200,000 clones, approximately 86% seen only once; the top ten take 0.9% to 0.95%. The CDR3 spans 15 residues. V was trimmed by 1 base and J by 2 bases, leaving 11 bases between them. Germline assignment: CDR1 MNHEY and CDR2 SVGEGT. The chain has TRBV6-2 or TRBV6-3 and TRBJ1-1; D may be TRBD1 (6 bases). The source material was peripheral blood. This receptor was identified in a man aged 60 to 69 with COVID-19, enrolled during active disease. CDR3 amino acids: CASSYYGTRNTEAFF. DNA of the CDR3: TGTGCCAGCAGTTACTACGGGACAAGAAACACTGAAGCTTTCTTT.